The clone carrying this T cell receptor (beta chain) was counted once. The data are from a study of blood T cell repertoires in COVID-19. The overall study: Samples of COVID-19 (acute and convalescent) were obtained from the United States, Italy and Spain.

CDR3 length equals 14 residues. V dropped 5 bases and J dropped 2 bases, with 9 bases sitting between them. Germline CDR1 and CDR2: SEHNR and FQNEAQ (reference sequence). Profiling relied on immunoSEQ multiplex PCR, and the TCRdb table lists in-frame clones only, not all of them. The table lists 430,000 or so clones, around 90% of them singletons. The chain uses TRBV7-9 and TRBJ1-4, with D uncertain. The sample comprised peripheral blood. The clonotype was recovered from a man between 18 and 35 years old with COVID-19, enrolled during active disease. Here the CDR3 DNA reads TGTGCCAGCAGCAAGACACTTACTAATGAAAAACTGTTTTTT. Translation: CASSKTLTNEKLFF.